This T cell receptor beta chain appears in the sequencing data of a study of T cell responses to AZD1222 COVID-19 vaccine. The CDR3 has 15 residues. The germline CDR1 and CDR2 sequences are SGHTA and FQGTGA. The V end lost 4 bases, the J end lost 7 bases, and 14 bases lay between the germline ends. The data were produced by immunoSEQ multiplex PCR, yet TCRdb's version contains in-frame clones alone and is incomplete. The sample lists under 110,000 clones, roughly 90% occurring once. This TCR derives from an adult in good health. This rearrangement joins TRBV7-3 to TRBJ1-6; D is possibly TRBD1 (6 bases). The specimen comprised peripheral blood, sampled on day 0 of AZD1222 vaccination. CDR3 sequence: CASSWAGAANSPLHF. The CDR3 DNA sequence: TGTGCCAGCAGCTGGGCAGGGGCGGCGAATTCACCCCTCCACTTT.